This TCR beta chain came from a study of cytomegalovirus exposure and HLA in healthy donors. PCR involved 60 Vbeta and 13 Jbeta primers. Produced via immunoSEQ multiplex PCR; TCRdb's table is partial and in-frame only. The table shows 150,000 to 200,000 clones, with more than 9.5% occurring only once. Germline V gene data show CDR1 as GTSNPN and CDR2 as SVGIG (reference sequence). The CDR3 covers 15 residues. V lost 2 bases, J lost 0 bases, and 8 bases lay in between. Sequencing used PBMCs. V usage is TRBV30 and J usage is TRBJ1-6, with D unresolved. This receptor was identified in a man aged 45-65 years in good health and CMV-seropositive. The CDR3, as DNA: TGTGCCTGGAGTCCTCCGAGCTCCTATAATTCACCCCTCCACTTT. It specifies CAWSPPSSYNSPLHF.